This T cell receptor beta chain derives from a study of T cells expressing NK-cell markers. General study findings and limits: More than 5 donors had dominant NKG2C+ clonotypes that comprised about 1.0-8% of their CD8+ T cells.

Germline V CDR1 and CDR2: SEHNR, FQNEAQ (reference sequence). CDR3 size: 14 residues. As regards this clonotype: Its antigen is unidentified.

One entry per CDR3 protein, without DNA, is what TCRdb gives after re-calling the 5' RACE reads. There are about 150,000 distinct CDR3 sequences in the sample, with around a third held by the top ten. V and J are TRBV7-9 and TRBJ2-7; TCRdb's D call, TRBD2, is unchecked because there is no DNA. The specimen sequenced was blood T cells: a sorted CD56 or NKG2C T cell subset, CD4+ or CD8+ T cells, or bulk PBMC T cells (not recorded which). The sequence derives from a woman in her 50s in good health. The CDR3 is CASSPPQRPYEQYF.